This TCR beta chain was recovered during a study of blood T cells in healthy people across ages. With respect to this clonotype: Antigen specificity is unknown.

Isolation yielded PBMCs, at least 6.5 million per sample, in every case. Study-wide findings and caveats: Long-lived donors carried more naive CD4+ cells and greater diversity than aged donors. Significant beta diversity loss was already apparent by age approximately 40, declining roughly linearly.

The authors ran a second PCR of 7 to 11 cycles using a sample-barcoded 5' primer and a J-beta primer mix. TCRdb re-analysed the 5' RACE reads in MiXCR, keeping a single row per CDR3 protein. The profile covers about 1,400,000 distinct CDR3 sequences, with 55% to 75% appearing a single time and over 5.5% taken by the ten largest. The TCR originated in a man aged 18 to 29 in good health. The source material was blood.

CDR3 nucleotides: TGCGCCAGCTCCATAGACAGGGTCTCTAACTATGGCTACACCTTC. This translates into CASSIDRVSNYGYTF. The rearrangement joins TRBV5-1 to TRBJ1-2, with 7 bases that match TRBD1. CDR1 and CDR2 (germline): SGHRS, YFSETQ. The CDR3 covers 15 residues. V lost 7 bases to trimming and J lost 0 bases; unmatched junction nucleotides: 9.